The 14 T cell receptor beta chains presented below share a single source sample, sequenced in a study of blood T cell repertoires in COVID-19. Sequencing used immunoSEQ multiplex PCR; TCRdb keeps in-frame clones, though not all of them. The top ten hold less than 4.5% of the sample, which has fewer than 200,000 clones, about 83% seen once. Sequenced material: PBMCs or T cells enriched from blood (not recorded which). All receptors come from a woman in her forties or fifties in a cohort exposed to, infected with or recovered from COVID-19 (not recorded which).

The genes are TRBV5-6 and TRBJ1-2, with D tentatively TRBD1 (6 bases). The germline gives CDR1 SGHDT, CDR2 YYEEEE. The CDR3 spans 13 residues. With 3 bases removed from V and 3 bases from J, the gap between germline ends came to 9 bases. This CDR3 is CASSWTDDYGYTF. The CDR3 DNA reads as TGTGCCAGCAGCTGGACAGATGACTATGGCTACACCTTC.

This clone was seen a single time. This chain uses TRBV18 with TRBJ1-3; possible D gene TRBD1, 5 bases. The germline gives CDR1 KGHSH, CDR2 LQKENI. CDR3 length: 17 residues. The V gene lost 0 bases and the J gene lost 3 bases, with 15 bases spanning the gap. The chain's CDR3 is CASSPPTGAWDGNTIYF. The CDR3 bases are TGTGCCAGCTCACCACCTACTGGGGCTTGGGATGGAAACACCATATATTTT.

This chain uses TRBV7-8 with TRBJ1-2; 10 positions match TRBD1. The CDR3 has 14 residues. Germline V gene data show CDR1 as SGHVS and CDR2 as FQNEAQ. Trimming removed 4 bases from V and 2 bases from J; junction bases left unmatched: 1. Written as DNA, the CDR3 is TGTGCCAGCAGCTCGACAGGGGGCAACTATGGCTACACCTTC. Translated, it gives CASSSTGGNYGYTF.

This clone was observed a handful of times. This sample also contains other DNA sequences that code for the same CDR3. This chain links TRBV5-1 with TRBJ1-4, with 10 bases lining up with TRBD1. V was pared by 3 bases and J by 6 bases, with 2 bases of the junction left unmatched. CDR3 size: 14 residues. Germline assignment: CDR1 SGHRS and CDR2 YFSETQ. The CDR3 here is CASSSTGGDEKLFF. The CDR3 DNA is TGCGCCAGCAGCTCGACAGGGGGCGATGAAAAACTGTTTTTT.

This rearrangement joins TRBV5-6 to TRBJ1-2; D remains ambiguous. The V end lost 4 bases, the J end lost 7 bases, and 23 bases lay between the germline ends. From germline, CDR1 is SGHDT and CDR2 YYEEEE. The CDR3 is 16 residues long. CDR3 sequence reads: CASSPLNSPGVRGYTF. CDR3 bases: TGTGCCAGCAGCCCCCTAAATTCCCCCGGGGTACGTGGCTACACCTTC.

In nucleotides, the CDR3 is TGTGCCAGCAGCGAATCCCCCCTGGGACAGGCCCCGACCCAGTACTTC. It specifies CASSESPLGQAPTQYF. The chain has TRBV13 and TRBJ2-5; 8 bases line up with TRBD1. Trimming cost V 5 bases and J 7 bases; bases outside gene matches: 15. Looked up from germline, CDR1 is PRHDT and CDR2 is FYEKMQ (reference sequence). There are 16 residues in the CDR3.

The chain is built from TRBV19 and TRBJ2-6, with 7 positions matching TRBD1. CDR3 length equals 19 residues. Germline trimming cut 5 bases from V and 0 bases from J; bases unmatched to any gene: 13. Germline V CDR1 and CDR2: LNHDA, SQIVND (reference sequence). The CDR3 protein is CASSASLTGADSGANVLTF. The CDR3 region has the DNA TGTGCCAGTAGTGCTTCCCTTACAGGGGCAGACTCTGGGGCCAACGTCCTGACTTTC.

In nucleotides, the CDR3 is TGTGCCAGCAGGCAGGATAGCGGGGGGGCGGGTACGCAGTATTTT. This encodes CASRQDSGGAGTQYF. This chain uses TRBV2 with TRBJ2-3; 11 bases align to TRBD2. CDR1 and CDR2 from the germline V gene are SNHLY and FYNNEI. CDR3 length equals 15 residues. The ends lost 6 bases at V and 8 bases at J; junction bases unmatched: 10.

Comments on this clone: Compared with germline, one end of the junction differs, possibly owing to a read error. V and J are TRBV9 and TRBJ2-2; 12 bases are shared with TRBD2. CDR1 and CDR2 from the germline V gene are SGDLS and YYNGEE. The CDR3 has 17 residues. The CDR3: CARRGASGGANTGELFF. In DNA, the CDR3 is TGCGCCCGCCGCGGGGCTAGCGGGGGGGCTAACACCGGGGAGCTGTTTTTT.

The chain employs TRBV6-2 or TRBV6-3 and TRBJ2-7; 8 nucleotides align to TRBD1. Germline loops: CDR1 MNHEY, CDR2 SVGEGT. The junction had 6 bases not matched to a gene; V was cut back by 2 bases and J by 3 bases. The CDR3 totals 15 residues. The CDR3 DNA reads TGTGCCAGCAGTTACCCGACAGGGGACAGCTACGAGCAGTACTTC. This sequence encodes CASSYPTGDSYEQYF.

The V and J genes are TRBV18 and TRBJ2-7, with 10 bases lining up with TRBD2. The CDR3 consists of 16 residues. The J segment lost 0 bases and the V segment lost 6 bases, leaving 8 bases of the junction unmatched. Germline loops: CDR1 KGHSH, CDR2 LQKENI. The CDR3 coding sequence is TGTGCCAGCTCCCGGACTAGCGGTGAGAGCTCCTACGAGCAGTACTTC. Translated: CASSRTSGESSYEQYF.

The chain recombines TRBV2 with TRBJ1-2; the D is unclear. V lost 4 bases and J 4 bases, leaving 10 bases between the germline ends. CDR1 and CDR2 (germline): SNHLY, FYNNEI. The CDR3 totals 13 residues. The CDR3 sequence: CASSGLRLYGYTF. In DNA, the CDR3 is TGTGCCAGCAGTGGACTGAGACTCTATGGCTACACCTTC.

V and J are TRBV20-1 and TRBJ2-7; D may be TRBD1 (5 bases). The V end lost 3 bases, the J end lost 4 bases, and 19 bases lay between the germline ends. This CDR3 has 15 residues. Germline values: CDR1 DFQATT, CDR2 SNEGSKA (reference sequence). CDR3 sequence (DNA): TGCAGTGCTAGTCGCTCAGGGCCATCGATTTACGAGCAGTACTTC. Its protein product is CSASRSGPSIYEQYF.

The chain joins TRBV10-3 to TRBJ1-6; no firm D call. Per the germline V gene, CDR1 is ENHRY and CDR2 is SYGVKD. V lost 5 bases and J lost 5, with 10 bases in between. This CDR3 contains 14 residues. DNA of the CDR3: TGTGCCATCAGTCTCGGGATCGATAATTCACCCCTCCACTTT. Translation: CAISLGIDNSPLHF.